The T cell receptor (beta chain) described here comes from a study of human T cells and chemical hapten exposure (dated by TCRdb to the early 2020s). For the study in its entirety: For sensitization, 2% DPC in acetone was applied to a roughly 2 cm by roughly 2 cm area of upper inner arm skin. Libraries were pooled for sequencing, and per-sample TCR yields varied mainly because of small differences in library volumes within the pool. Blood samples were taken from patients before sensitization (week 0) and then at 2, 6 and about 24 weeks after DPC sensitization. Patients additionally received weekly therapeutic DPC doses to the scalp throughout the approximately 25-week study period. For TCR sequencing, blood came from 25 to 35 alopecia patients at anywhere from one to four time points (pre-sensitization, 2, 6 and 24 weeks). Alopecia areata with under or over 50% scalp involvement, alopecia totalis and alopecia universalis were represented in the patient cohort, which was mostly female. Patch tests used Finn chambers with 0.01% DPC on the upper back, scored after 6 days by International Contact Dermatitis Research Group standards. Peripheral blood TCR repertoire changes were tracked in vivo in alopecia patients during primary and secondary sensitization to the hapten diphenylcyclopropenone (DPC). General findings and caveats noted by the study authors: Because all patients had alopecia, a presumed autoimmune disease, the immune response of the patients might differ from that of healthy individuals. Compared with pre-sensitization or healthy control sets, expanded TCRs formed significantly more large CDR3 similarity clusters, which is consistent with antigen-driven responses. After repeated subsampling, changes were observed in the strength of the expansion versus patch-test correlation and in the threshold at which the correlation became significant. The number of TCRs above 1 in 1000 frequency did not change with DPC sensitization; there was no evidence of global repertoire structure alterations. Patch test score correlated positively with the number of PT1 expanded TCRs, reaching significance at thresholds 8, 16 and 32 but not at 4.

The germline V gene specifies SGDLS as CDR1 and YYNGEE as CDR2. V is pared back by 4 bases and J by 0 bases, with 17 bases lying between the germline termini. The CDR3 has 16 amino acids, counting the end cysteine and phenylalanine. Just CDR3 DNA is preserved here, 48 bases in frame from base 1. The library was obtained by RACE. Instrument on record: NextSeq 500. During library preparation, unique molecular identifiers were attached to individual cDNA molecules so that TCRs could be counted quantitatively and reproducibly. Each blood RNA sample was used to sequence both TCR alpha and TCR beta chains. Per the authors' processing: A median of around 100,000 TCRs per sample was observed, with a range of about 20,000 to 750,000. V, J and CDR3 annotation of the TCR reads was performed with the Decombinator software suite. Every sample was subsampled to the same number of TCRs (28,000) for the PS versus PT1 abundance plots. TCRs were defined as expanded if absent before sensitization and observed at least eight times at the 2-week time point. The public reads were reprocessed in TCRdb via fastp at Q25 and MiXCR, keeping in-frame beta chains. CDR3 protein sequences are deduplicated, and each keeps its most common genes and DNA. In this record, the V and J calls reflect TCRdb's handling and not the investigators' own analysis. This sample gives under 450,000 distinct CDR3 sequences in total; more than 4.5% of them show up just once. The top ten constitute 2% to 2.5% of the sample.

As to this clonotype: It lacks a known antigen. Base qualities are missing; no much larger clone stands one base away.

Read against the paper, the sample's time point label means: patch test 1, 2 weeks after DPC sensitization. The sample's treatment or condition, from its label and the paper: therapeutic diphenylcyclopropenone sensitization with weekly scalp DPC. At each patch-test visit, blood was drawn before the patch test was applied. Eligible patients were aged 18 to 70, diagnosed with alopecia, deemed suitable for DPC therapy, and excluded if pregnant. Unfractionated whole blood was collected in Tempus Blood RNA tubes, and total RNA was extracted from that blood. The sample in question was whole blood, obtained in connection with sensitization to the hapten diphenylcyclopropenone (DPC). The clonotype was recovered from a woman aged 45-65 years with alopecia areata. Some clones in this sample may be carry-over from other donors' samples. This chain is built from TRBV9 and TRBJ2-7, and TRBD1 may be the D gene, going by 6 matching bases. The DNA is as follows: TGTGCCAGCAGCCCGAACCCGACAGGCTCCTCCTACGAGCAGTACTTC. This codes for CASSPNPTGSSYEQYF.